At least ten counts were recorded for the clone carrying this T cell receptor beta chain. What it binds is not known. The sample comes from a study of CD8 T cells in ankylosing spondylitis. It was by quantitative 5'-RACE with molecular barcodes that TCR beta libraries were made. TCRdb processed the 5' RACE reads anew with MiXCR; each CDR3 protein has one entry. This table has 250,000 to 400,000 distinct CDR3 sequences, around 10% appearing once. Looked up from germline, CDR1 is MNHEY and CDR2 is SVGAGI. The CDR3 covers 14 residues. The V end was cut by 0 bases, the J end by 2 bases, with 6 bases between. Study conclusions and caveats: Characteristic, it appeared, of ankylosing spondylitis blood was a TCR beta motif of eight or nine highly homologous variants. There was reportedly significant enrichment of clones that were disease-linked in matched ankylosing spondylitis synovial fluid.

The sample taken for sequencing was blood, either unsorted or a sorted T cell fraction (not recorded which). The gene calls are TRBV6-5 and TRBJ2-3; D remains ambiguous. This TCR was sampled from a female donor with ankylosing spondylitis or in good health (not recorded which). The DNA for the CDR3 is TGTGCCAGCAGTTACTCGCTTCCCACAGATACGCAGTATTTT. Amino acids: CASSYSLPTDTQYF.